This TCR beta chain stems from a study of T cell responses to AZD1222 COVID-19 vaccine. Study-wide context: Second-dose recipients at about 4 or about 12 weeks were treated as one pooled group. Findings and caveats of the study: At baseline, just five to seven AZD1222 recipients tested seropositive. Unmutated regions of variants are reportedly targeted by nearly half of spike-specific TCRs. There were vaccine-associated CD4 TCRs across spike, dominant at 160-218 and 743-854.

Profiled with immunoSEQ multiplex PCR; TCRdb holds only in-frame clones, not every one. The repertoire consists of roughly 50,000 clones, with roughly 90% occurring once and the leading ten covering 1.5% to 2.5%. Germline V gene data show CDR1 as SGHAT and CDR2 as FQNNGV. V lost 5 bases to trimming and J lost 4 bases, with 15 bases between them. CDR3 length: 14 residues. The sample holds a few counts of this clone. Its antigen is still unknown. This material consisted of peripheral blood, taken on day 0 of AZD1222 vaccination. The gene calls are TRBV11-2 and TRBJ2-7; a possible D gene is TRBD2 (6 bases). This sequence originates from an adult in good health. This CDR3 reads CASSPTGAGYEQYF. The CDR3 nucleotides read TGTGCCAGCAGCCCCACGGGAGCGGGTTACGAGCAGTACTTC.